This TCR beta chain was recorded in a study of blood T cell repertoires in COVID-19. Study-wide background: In each case, the material was cDNA or gDNA derived from T cells, B-cell-depleted T cells, or PBMCs.

The authors' processing: Amplification of reference gene primers provided the estimated nucleated cell counts. The method was immunoSEQ multiplex PCR; TCRdb's version includes in-frame clones alone and lacks a portion of them. V and J calls and clone size are as listed in that table; D and trimming were resolved from the DNA. In the table there are around 250,000 clones, about four fifths of which are singletons. In germline, CDR1 is SGHDT, CDR2 YYEEEE. This CDR3 region has 13 residues. V lost 3 bases and J 5 bases, leaving 11 bases between the germline ends. Participant reports of clinical history set cohort assignment.

The clonotype originates from a man aged 35-49 years who had been exposed to COVID-19. This chain links TRBV5-6 with TRBJ2-5; D possibly corresponds to TRBD1 (6 bases). Sequenced material: PBMCs or T cells enriched from blood (not recorded which). CDR3 in amino acids: CASSSRGPETQYF. The CDR3 nucleotides read TGTGCCAGCAGCTCCAGGGGACCGGAGACCCAGTACTTC. The full variable domain, with the rest looked up from reference TRBV5-6 and TRBJ2-5, is DAGVTQSPTHLIKTRGQQVTLRCSPKSGHDTVSWYQQALGQGPQFIFQYYEEEERQRGNFPDRFSGHQFPNYSSELNVNALLLGDSALYLCASSSRGPETQYFGPGTRLLVL.